This T cell receptor (beta chain) is drawn from a study of early T cells in non-severe SARS-CoV-2 infection. Study in general: Alpha and beta chains were unpaired, from unsorted whole-blood bulk RNA. Overall study results and limits: VDJdb matching, biased toward anti-spike CD8 responses, missed private and CD4 specificities.

Separate cDNA molecules each had unique molecular identifiers attached to them. TCRdb processed the 5' RACE reads anew with MiXCR; each CDR3 protein has one entry. The sample holds about 80,000 distinct CDR3 sequences; around 10% are singletons and the top ten take 4.7%. Germline V gene data show CDR1 as MNHEY and CDR2 as SVGAGI. The CDR3 runs 16 residues. Losses at the gene ends were 4 bases for V and 4 bases for J; bases not matched to a gene: 9. Turning to this clonotype: The antigen is not known.

Sequenced input: whole blood. The origin of this receptor is an adult who was a healthcare worker with PCR-confirmed SARS-CoV-2 infection or an uninfected control (not recorded which). The chain couples TRBV6-5 to TRBJ1-4; 7 bases match TRBD1. The CDR3 DNA is TGTGCCAGCAGTTTGCGCAGGGGGTATGATAATGAAAAACTGTTTTTT. Its protein product is CASSLRRGYDNEKLFF.